This T cell receptor beta chain was identified in a study of blood T cell repertoires in COVID-19. Study-level background: Specimens from acute and convalescent COVID-19 originated in the United States, Italy and Spain.

Original methodology: Cell counts per sample came from amplifying reference gene primers. The protocol was immunoSEQ multiplex PCR, while the TCRdb copy is restricted to in-frame clones and leaves out a portion. The DNA was the basis for D and trimming; V, J and clone size are from that table. The table has roughly 230,000 clones, roughly nine tenths seen once. The CDR3 has 12 amino acids. From germline, CDR1 is SGDLS and CDR2 YYNGEE. V shed 3 bases and J shed 3 bases, with 6 bases lying between them. Remarks on this clone: This sample includes further DNA sequences coding for the same CDR3.

The gene calls are TRBV9 and TRBJ1-1; no reliable D call. Sample: peripheral blood. The receptor comes from a woman aged 40 to 49 who had recovered from COVID-19. CDR3 sequence: CASSGGDTEAFF. DNA for the CDR3: TGTGCCAGCAGCGGGGGAGACACTGAAGCTTTCTTT.